This T cell receptor beta chain stems from a study of cytomegalovirus exposure and HLA in healthy donors. Study at large: Sequencing of 180 million or so T cells in an earlier analysis found 100 million or so unique TCR beta sequences. Regarding the study as a whole: Cytomegalovirus association was listed for 164 TCR beta chains. Specific recognition of CMV antigens was confirmed in vitro for a few chains (all CMV-associated). When analyzed later, a missense DCLRE1C variant was found to be linked to TCR beta V- and J-gene trimming.

Note on this clone: Its antigen remains unknown.

PCR used 60 Vbeta primers and 13 Jbeta primers. Only in-frame clones appear in the TCRdb table, and some are missing; sequencing was by immunoSEQ multiplex PCR. The repertoire consists of under 200,000 clones, with over 60% occurring once and the leading ten covering 5.7%. Sample: PBMCs. This sequence originates from a man in his forties in good health and CMV-seronegative.

DNA of the CDR3: TGTGCCAGCAGCCGGGACAGGGGCTCGTTGCGGCCCCTCCACTTT. Amino acid sequence: CASSRDRGSLRPLHF. V and J are TRBV7-8 and TRBJ1-6; 10 positions match TRBD1. Per the germline V gene, CDR1 is SGHVS and CDR2 is FQNEAQ. After removal of 5 bases from V and 13 bases from J, the junction contained 11 bases not matched to a gene. The CDR3 consists of 15 residues.